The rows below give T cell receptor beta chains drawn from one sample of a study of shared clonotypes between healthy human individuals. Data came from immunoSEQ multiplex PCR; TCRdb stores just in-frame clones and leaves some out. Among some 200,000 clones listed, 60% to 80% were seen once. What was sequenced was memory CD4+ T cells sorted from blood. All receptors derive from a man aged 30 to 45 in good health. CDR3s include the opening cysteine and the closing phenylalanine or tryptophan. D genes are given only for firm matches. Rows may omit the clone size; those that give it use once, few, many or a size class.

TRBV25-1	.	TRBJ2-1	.	TGTGCCAGCAGTGAATCGGGGGACCACAATGAGCAGTTCTTC	CASSESGDHNEQFF
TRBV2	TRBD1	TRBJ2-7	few	TGTGCCAGCAATCCGGGACAGGATCGCGAGCAGTACTTC	CASNPGQDREQYF
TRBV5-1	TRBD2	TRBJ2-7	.	TGCGCCAGCGCCCCCGGCGGGGGTAACTACGAGCAGTACTTC	CASAPGGGNYEQYF
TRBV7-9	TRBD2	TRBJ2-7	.	TGTGCCAGCAGCTTAAACGGGAGGGAACACGAGCAGTACTTC	CASSLNGREHEQYF
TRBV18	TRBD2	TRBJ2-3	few	TGTGCCAGCTCACCACCGGTGGTCGAGCGGGAGGGCCTAACAGATACGCAGTATTTT	CASSPPVVEREGLTDTQYF
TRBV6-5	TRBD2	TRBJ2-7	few	TGTGCCAGCAGAACTAGCGGGAATGCCCACGAGCAGTACTTC	CASRTSGNAHEQYF
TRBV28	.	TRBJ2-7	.	TGTGCCAGCAGCCCTGGGCACAAGCAGTACTTC	CASSPGHKQYF
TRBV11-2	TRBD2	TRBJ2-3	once	TGTGCCAGCATCCTAGCGGTTATGTCGGCAGATACGCAGTATTTT	CASILAVMSADTQYF
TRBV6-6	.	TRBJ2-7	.	TGTGCCAGCAGTTACACGTCTCGCAAAGACCAGCAGTACTTC	CASSYTSRKDQQYF
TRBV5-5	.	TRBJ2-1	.	TGTGCCAGCGAGGAAGGACTTGGAGGGTACAATGAGCAGTTCTTC	CASEEGLGGYNEQFF
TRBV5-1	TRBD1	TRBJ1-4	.	TGCGCCAGCAGAGTAACGGGACAGGAGGAAAAACTGTTTTTT	CASRVTGQEEKLFF
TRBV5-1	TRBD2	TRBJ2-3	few	TGCGCCAGCCGGGAGGGGCTAGCATCAGATACGCAGTATTTT	CASREGLASDTQYF
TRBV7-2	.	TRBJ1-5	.	TGTGCCAGCAGCTTATACAGAAATAGCAATCAGCCCCAGCATTTT	CASSLYRNSNQPQHF
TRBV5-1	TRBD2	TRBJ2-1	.	TGCGCCAGCAGTCGGACGGCCGGGACTAGCGGGGGCGGCTCCTACAATGAGCAGTTCTTC	CASSRTAGTSGGGSYNEQFF
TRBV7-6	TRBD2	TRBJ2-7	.	TGTGCCAGCAGCTCCCTTGCGGGGGGAAAAACCTACGAGCAGTACTTC	CASSSLAGGKTYEQYF
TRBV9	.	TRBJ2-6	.	TGTGCCAGCAGCGTGGACAGTGATTACTCTGGGGCCAACGTCCTGACTTTC	CASSVDSDYSGANVLTF
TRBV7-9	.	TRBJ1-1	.	TGTGCCAGCAGCTTAGGGCAGAAAGAAGCTTTCTTT	CASSLGQKEAFF
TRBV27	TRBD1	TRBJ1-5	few	TGTGCCACCCGGAGCCGGGACAGGGGGCGGGAGCCCCAGCATTTT	CATRSRDRGREPQHF
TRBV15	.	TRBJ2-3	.	TGTGCCACCAGCAGGGACGGGGCTAGCACAGATACGCAGTATTTT	CATSRDGASTDTQYF
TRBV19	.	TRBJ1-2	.	TGTGCCAGTAGTATAGATGGACGGAGAGGAGGTGGCTACACCTTC	CASSIDGRRGGGYTF
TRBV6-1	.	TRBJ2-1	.	TGTGCCAGCAGCCGGACTATCAATGAGCAGTTCTTC	CASSRTINEQFF
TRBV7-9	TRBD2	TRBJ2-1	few	TGTGCCAGCAGCTCTGAGGTCCTAGCGGGAGGGCGAAATGAGCAGTTCTTC	CASSSEVLAGGRNEQFF
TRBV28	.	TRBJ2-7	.	TGTGCCAGCAGCCTCTCGGGGGACGAGCAGTACTTC	CASSLSGDEQYF
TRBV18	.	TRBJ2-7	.	TGTGCCAGCTCACCAGGGGGAACAGCCTACGAGCAGTACTTC	CASSPGGTAYEQYF
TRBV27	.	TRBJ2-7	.	TGTGCCAGCAGTCCCTCCCGACTACTCTCCTACGAGCAGTACTTC	CASSPSRLLSYEQYF
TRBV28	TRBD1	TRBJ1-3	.	TGTGCCAGCACCCGACAGGGGGGGTCTGGAAACACCATATATTTT	CASTRQGGSGNTIYF
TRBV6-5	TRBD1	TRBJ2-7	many	TGTGCCAGCAGTTACTCCCCTGCCACAGGGGGCGCCGAGCAGTACTTC	CASSYSPATGGAEQYF
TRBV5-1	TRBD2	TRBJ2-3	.	TGCGCCAGCAGCCTGACTAGCGGGAGTTCGTCAGATACGCAGTATTTT	CASSLTSGSSSDTQYF
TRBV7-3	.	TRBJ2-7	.	TGTGCCAGCAGCCCACGCTACGAGCAGTACTTC	CASSPRYEQYF
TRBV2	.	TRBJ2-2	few	TGTGCCAGCCGAAGCGCTTTGACCGGGGAGCTGTTTTTT	CASRSALTGELFF
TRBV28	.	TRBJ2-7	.	TGTGCCAGCAGTCCCAACAGGGGAGGTCTCTACGAGCAGTACTTC	CASSPNRGGLYEQYF
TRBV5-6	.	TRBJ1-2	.	TGTGCCAGCAGCTTGGGGCCGCTTCGGGTCGGCTACACCTTC	CASSLGPLRVGYTF
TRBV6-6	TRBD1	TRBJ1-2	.	TGTGCCAGCAGTTACTCTACAGGGGGCGTCTATGGCTACACCTTC	CASSYSTGGVYGYTF
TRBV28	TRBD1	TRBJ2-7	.	TGTGCCAGCAGACCTATGACAGGGGCCTACGAGCAGTACTTC	CASRPMTGAYEQYF
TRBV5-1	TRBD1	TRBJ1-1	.	TGCGCCAGCAGCTCCCCCGGGAAGGGGGCGAGGACTGAAGCTTTCTTT	CASSSPGKGARTEAFF